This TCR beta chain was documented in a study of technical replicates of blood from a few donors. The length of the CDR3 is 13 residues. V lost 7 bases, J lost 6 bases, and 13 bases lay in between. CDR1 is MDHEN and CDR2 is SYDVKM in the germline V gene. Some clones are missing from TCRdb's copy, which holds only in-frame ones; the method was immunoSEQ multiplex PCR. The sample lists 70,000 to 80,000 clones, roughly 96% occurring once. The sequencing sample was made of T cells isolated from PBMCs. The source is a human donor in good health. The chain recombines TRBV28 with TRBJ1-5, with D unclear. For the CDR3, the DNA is TGTGCCAGCACCTCGGACGGGATTCAGCCCCAGCATTTT. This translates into CASTSDGIQPQHF.